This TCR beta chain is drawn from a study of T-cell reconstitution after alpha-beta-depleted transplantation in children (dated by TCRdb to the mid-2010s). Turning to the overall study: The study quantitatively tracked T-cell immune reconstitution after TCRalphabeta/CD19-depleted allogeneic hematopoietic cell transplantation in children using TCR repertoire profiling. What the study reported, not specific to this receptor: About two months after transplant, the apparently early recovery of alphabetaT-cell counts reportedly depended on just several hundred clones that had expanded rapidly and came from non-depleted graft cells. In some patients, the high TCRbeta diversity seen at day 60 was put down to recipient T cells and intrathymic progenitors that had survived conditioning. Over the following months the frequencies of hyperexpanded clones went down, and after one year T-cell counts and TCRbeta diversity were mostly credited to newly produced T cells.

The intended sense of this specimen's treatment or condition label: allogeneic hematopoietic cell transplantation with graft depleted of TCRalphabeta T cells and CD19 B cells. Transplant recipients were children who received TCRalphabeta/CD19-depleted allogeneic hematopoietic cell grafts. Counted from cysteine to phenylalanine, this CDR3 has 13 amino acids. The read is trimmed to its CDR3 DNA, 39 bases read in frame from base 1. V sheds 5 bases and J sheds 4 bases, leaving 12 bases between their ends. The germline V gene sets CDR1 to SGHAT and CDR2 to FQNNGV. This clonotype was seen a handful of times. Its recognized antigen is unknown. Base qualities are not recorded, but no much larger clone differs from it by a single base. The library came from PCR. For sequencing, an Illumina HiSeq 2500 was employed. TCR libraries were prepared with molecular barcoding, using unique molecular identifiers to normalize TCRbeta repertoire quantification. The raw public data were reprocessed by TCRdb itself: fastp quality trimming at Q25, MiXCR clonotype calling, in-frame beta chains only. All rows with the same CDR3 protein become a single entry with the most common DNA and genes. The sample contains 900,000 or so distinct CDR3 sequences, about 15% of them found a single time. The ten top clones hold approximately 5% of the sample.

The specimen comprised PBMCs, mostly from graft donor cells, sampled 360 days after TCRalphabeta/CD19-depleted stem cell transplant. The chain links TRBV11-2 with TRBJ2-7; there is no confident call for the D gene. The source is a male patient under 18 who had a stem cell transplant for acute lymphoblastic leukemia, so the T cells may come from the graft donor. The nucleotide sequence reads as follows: TGTGCCAGCAGCGACCCTGGCGTTTACGAGCAGTACTTC. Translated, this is CASSDPGVYEQYF.